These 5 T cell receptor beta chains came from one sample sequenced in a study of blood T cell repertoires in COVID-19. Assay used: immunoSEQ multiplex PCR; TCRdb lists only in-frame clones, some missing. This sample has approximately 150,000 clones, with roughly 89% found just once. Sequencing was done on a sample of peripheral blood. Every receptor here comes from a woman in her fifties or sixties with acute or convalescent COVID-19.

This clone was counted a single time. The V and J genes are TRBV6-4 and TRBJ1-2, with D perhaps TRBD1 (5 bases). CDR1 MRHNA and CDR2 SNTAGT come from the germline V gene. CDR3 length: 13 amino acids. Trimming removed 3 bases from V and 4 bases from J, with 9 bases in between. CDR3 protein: CASSEGGTYGYTF. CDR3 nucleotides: TGTGCCAGCAGTGAGGGAGGGACCTATGGCTACACCTTC.

For the CDR3, the DNA is TGTGCCACCAGCAGTGTCAGGGGAAACACCATATATTTT. Translation: CATSSVRGNTIYF. The rearrangement uses TRBV15 and TRBJ1-3, with D unresolved. Germline V lookup: CDR1 LNHNV, CDR2 YYDKDF (reference sequence). The CDR3 runs 13 residues. V lost 3 bases, J lost 4 bases, and 7 bases lay in between.

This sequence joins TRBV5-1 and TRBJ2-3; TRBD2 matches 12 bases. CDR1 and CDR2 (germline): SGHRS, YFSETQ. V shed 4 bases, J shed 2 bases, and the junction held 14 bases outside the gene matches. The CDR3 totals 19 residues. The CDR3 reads CASSGGAPSGRAITDTQYF. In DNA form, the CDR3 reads TGCGCCAGCAGCGGGGGCGCCCCTAGCGGGAGGGCCATCACAGATACGCAGTATTTT.

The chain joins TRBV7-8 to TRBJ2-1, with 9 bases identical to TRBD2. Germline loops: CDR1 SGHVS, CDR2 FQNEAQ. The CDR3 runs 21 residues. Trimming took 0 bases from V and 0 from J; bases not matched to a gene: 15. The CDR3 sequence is CASSLAGLAGFMGRSYNEQFF. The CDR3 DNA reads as TGTGCCAGCAGCTTAGCGGGGCTAGCGGGATTCATGGGGCGCTCCTACAATGAGCAGTTCTTC.

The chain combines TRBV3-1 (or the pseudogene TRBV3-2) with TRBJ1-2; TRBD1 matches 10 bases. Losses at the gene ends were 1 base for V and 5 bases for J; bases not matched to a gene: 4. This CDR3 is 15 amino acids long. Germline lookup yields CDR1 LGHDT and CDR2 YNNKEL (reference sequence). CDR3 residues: CASSQGDRGRYGYTF. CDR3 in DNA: TGTGCCAGCAGCCAAGGGGACAGGGGCCGATATGGCTACACCTTC.